This T cell receptor beta chain originates from a study of T cell responses to AZD1222 COVID-19 vaccine. Germline V gives CDR1 SGHRS, CDR2 YFSETQ. V lost 4 bases, J lost 0 bases, and 9 bases stayed unmatched. The CDR3 extends over 16 amino acids. Only in-frame clones appear in the TCRdb table, and some are missing; sequencing was by immunoSEQ multiplex PCR. The table records about 130,000 clones, 90% of them present only once. About this clone itself: The antigen is not known.

General study results and limits: None of the repertoires were sampled until the peak T cell response had passed. In a largely white British group with more females than males, clonal diversity was possibly underestimated.

The V call is TRBV5-1, the J call TRBJ2-7, with 8 positions matching TRBD1. The material was peripheral blood, obtained on day 0 of AZD1222 vaccination. The TCR was taken from an adult in good health. This CDR3 reads CASSRSGTGLSYEQYF. CDR3 bases: TGCGCCAGCAGCCGGTCTGGGACAGGCCTCTCCTACGAGCAGTACTTC.